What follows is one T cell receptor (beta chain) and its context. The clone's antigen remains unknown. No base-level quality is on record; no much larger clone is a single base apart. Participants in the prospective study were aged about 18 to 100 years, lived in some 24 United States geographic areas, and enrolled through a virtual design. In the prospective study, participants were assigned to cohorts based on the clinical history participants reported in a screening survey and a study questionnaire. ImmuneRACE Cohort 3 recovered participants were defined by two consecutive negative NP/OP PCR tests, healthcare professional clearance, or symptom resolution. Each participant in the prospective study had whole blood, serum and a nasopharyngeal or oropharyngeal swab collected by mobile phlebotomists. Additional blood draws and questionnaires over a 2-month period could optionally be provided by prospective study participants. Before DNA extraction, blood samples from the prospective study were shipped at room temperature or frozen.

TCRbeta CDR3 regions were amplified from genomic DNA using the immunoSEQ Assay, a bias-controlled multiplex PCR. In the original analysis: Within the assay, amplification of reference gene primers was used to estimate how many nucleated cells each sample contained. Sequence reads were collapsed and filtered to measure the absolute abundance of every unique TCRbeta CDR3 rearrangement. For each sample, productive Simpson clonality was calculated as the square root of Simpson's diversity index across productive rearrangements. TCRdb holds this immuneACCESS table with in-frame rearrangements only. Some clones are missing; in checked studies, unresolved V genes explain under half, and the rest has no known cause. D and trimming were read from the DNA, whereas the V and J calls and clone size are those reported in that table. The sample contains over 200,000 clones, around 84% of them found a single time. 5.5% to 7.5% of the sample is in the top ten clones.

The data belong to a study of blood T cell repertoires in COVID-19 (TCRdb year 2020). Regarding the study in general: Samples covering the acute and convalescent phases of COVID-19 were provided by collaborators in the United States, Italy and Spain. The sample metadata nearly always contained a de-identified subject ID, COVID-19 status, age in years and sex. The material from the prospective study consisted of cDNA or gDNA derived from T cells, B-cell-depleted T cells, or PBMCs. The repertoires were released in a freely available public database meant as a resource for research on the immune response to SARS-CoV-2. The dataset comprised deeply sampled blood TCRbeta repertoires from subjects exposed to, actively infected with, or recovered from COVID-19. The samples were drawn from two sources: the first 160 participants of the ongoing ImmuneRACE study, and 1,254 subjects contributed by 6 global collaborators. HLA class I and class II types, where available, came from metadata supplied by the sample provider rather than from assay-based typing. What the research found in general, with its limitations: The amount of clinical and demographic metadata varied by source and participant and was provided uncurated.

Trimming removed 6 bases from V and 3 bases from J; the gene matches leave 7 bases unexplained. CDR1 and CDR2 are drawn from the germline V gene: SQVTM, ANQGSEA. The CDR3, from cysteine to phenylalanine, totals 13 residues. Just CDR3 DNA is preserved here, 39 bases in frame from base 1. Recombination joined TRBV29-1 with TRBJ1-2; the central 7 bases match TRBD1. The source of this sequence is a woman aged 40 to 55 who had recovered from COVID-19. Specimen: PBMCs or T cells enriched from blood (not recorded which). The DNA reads TGCAGCGTCGCCCTGGACAGGTACTATGGCTACACCTTC. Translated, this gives CSVALDRYYGYTF. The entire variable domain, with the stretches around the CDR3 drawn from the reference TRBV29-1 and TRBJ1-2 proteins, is SAVISQKPSRDICQRGTSLTIQCQVDSQVTMMFWYRQQPGQSLTLIATANQGSEATYESGFVIDKFPISRPNLTFSTLTVSNMSPEDSSIYLCSVALDRYYGYTFGSGTRLTVV.